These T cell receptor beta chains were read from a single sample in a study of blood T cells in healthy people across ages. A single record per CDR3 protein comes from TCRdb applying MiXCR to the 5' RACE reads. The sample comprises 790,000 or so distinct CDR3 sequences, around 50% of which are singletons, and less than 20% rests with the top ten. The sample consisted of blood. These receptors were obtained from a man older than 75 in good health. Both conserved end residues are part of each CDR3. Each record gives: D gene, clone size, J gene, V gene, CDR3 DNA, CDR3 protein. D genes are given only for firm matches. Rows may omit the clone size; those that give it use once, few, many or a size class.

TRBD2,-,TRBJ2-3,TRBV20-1,TGCAGTGCTAGAGAGACTAGCGGGAGTTCAGATACGCAGTATTTT,CSARETSGSSDTQYF
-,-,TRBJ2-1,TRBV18,TGTGCCAGCTCACCACGAGGGAGCGGGCCAGGGCCTGAGCAGTTCTTC,CASSPRGSGPGPEQFF
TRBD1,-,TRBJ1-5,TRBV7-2,TGTGCCAGCAGCGCGAACAGGGGAGGGACCAATCAGCCCCAGCATTTT,CASSANRGGTNQPQHF
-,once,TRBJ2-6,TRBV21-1,TGTGCCAGCACCTGGACAGGGACACCTGGGGCCAACGTCCTGACTTTC,CASTWTGTPGANVLTF
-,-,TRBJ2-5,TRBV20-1,TGCAGTGCTCCTGCAGGGCCACGGTCCCAGTACTTC,CSAPAGPRSQYF
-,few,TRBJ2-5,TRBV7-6,TGTGCCAGCAGCTTATATTCAGAGACCCAGTACTTC,CASSLYSETQYF
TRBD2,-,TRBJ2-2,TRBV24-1,TGTGCCATCCCCAGTGATTTGTTGGGACTAGCGGGGATCGCGAACACCGGGGAGCTGTTTTTT,CAIPSDLLGLAGIANTGELFF
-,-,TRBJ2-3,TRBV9,TGTGCCAGCAGCGTGTCCGGGACGAACACAGATACGCAGTATTTT,CASSVSGTNTDTQYF
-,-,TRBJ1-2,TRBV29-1,TGCAGCGTTGGAGGGGGGTCGGTTGGCTACACCTTC,CSVGGGSVGYTF
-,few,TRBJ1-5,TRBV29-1,TGCAGCGTTGCAGGGAGCAATCAGCCCCAGCATTTT,CSVAGSNQPQHF
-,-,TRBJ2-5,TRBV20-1,TGCAGTGCCGTATTGAAGGAGGAGACCCAGTACTTC,CSAVLKEETQYF
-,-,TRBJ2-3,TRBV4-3,TGCGCCAGCAGCCAAGATGCGGCCGGCAGCACAGATACGCAGTATTTT,CASSQDAAGSTDTQYF
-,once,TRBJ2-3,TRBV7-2,TGTGCCAGCAGCTTCCCCACCAGGGAGGCTACGCAGTATTTT,CASSFPTREATQYF
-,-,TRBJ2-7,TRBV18,TGTGCCAGCTCACGGCGGGGAGGGGGCAACTCCTACGAGCAGTACTTC,CASSRRGGGNSYEQYF
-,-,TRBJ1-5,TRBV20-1,TGCAGTGCTAGGAGAGGATTAGGACAGCCGGATCGGCCCCAGCATTTT,CSARRGLGQPDRPQHF
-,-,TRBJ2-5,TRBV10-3,TGTGCCATCAGTGAGTCCAGCGGAGAGACCCAGTACTTC,CAISESSGETQYF
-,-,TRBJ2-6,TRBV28,TGTGCCAGCAATAAACTTCAGGGTTCCGGGGCCAACGTCCTGACTTTC,CASNKLQGSGANVLTF
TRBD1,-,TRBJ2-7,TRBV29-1,TGCAGCGCCGGGACAGGGTTGTTCTACGAGCAGTACTTC,CSAGTGLFYEQYF
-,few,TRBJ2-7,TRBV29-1,TGCAGCGTTCAGGTGATGGTTGACGAGCAGTACTTC,CSVQVMVDEQYF
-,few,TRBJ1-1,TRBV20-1,TGCAGTGCTAGAATCGGACATATAGGGGCTGAAGCTTTCTTT,CSARIGHIGAEAFF
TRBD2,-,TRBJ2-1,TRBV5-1,TGCGCCAGCGAAATGCTAGCGGGGTCTGAGCAGTTCTTC,CASEMLAGSEQFF
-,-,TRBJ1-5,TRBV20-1,TGCAGTGCCCGCGGATCTGGCGCGAATCAGCCCCAGCATTTT,CSARGSGANQPQHF
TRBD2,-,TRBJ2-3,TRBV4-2,TGTGCCAGCAGCCAACCCCTTGGGACTAGCGGGGTGAACACAGATACGAAGTATTTT,CASSQPLGTSGVNTDTKYF
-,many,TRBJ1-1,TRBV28,TGTGCCAGCAGTTTATACGGGACTGAAGCTTTCTTT,CASSLYGTEAFF
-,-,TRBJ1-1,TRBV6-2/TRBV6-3,TGTGCCAGCAGTTACAGCCGGACAGCCCCCCTTATGAACACTGAAGCTTTCTTT,CASSYSRTAPLMNTEAFF
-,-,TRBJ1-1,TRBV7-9,TGTGCCAGCAGCTGGGGACACAACACTGAAGCTTTCTTT,CASSWGHNTEAFF
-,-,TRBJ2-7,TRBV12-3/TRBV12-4,TGTGCCAGCAGAGAAAAAGGGATGGGAGTGGCCGAGCAGTACTTC,CASREKGMGVAEQYF
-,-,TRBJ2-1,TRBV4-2,TGTGCCAGCAGCCCCAGCCCCCTAGCGACCTACAATGAGCAGTTCTTC,CASSPSPLATYNEQFF
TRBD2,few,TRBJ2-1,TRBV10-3,TGTGCCATCAGTGACCTGGGGACTAGCGGGACGAGGAGCTCCTACAATGAGCAGTTCTTC,CAISDLGTSGTRSSYNEQFF
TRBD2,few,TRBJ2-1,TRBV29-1,TGCAGCGTTCTAGCGGGAATGAACAATGAGCAGTTCTTC,CSVLAGMNNEQFF
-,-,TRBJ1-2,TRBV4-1,TGCGTCAGCAGCCAATCTTCCCTCGGACTCGAAACTTATGGCTACACCTTC,CVSSQSSLGLETYGYTF
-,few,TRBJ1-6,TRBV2,TGTGCCAGCAGTGTATTAGGTAGAGATAATTCACCCCTCCACTTT,CASSVLGRDNSPLHF
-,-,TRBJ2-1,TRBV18,TGTGCCAGCTCACAACAGGGTGGCAATGAGCAGTTCTTC,CASSQQGGNEQFF
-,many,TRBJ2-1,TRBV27,TGTGCCAGCAGTTTATCGACGCGGAATGAGCAGTTCTTC,CASSLSTRNEQFF
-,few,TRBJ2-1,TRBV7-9,TGTGCCAGCAGCTTGCTACAGGGTGGCAATGAGCAGTTCTTC,CASSLLQGGNEQFF
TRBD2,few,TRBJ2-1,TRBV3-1,TGTGCCAGCAGCCAAAGGACTAGTCCTATGGGCGAGCAGTTCTTC,CASSQRTSPMGEQFF
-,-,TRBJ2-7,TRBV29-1,TGCAGTGTGGACAGAGGCTACGAGCAGTACTTC,CSVDRGYEQYF
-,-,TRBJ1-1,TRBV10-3,TGTGCCATCTCTTATATCGGGGGGAACACTGAAGCTTTCTTT,CAISYIGGNTEAFF
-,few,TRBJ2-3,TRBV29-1,TGCAGCGTTGAACCCCCTAGCACAGATACGCAGTATTTT,CSVEPPSTDTQYF
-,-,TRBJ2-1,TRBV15,TGTGCCACCAGCAGAGATTACCCCCAGCAGGGCAATGAGCAGTTCTTC,CATSRDYPQQGNEQFF
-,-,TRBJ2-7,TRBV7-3,TGTGCCAGCAGCTTAGGCGGAGGTTCGAACGAGCAGTACTTC,CASSLGGGSNEQYF
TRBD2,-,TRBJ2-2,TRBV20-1,TGCAGTGCTAGAGATGGCGGGAGGACTATCACCGGGGAGCTGTTTTTT,CSARDGGRTITGELFF
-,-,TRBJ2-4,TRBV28,TGTGCCAGCAGTTCTGCGGGCGTAGCCAAAAACATTCAGTACTTC,CASSSAGVAKNIQYF
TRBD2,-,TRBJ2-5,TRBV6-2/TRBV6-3,TGTGCCAGCAGTCAATCGGTAGTAGCGGGAGGGCTGGGTCAAGAGACCCAGTACTTC,CASSQSVVAGGLGQETQYF
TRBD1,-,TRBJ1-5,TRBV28,TGTGCCAGCAGAACTCCGGGACAGGTTAGCAATCAGCCCCAGCATTTT,CASRTPGQVSNQPQHF
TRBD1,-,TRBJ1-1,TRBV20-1,TGCAGTGCTAGGGGGACAGGGAACACTGAAGCTTTCTTT,CSARGTGNTEAFF
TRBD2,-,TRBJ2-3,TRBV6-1,TGTGCCAGCAGCCCTACTAGCGGGGCGTCTAGCACAGATACGCAGTATTTT,CASSPTSGASSTDTQYF
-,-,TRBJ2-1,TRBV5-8,TGTGCCAGCAGTTTGGTGGGCCAGGCCACCTACAATGAGCAGTTCTTC,CASSLVGQATYNEQFF
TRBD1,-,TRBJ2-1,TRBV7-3,TGTGCCAGCAGCCGAACCGGGACAGGGGTCAATGAGCAGTTCTTC,CASSRTGTGVNEQFF
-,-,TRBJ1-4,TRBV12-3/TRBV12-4,TGTGCCAGCAGGCCGAATAATGAAAAACTGTTTTTT,CASRPNNEKLFF
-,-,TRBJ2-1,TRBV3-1,TGTGCCAGCAGCGCTCCTAGCTCGGTTGAGCAGTTCTTC,CASSAPSSVEQFF
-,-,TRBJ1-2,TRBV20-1,TGCAGTGCTAGAGACCCAGTCAAGGGTACTGAGTCGGGCTACACCTTC,CSARDPVKGTESGYTF
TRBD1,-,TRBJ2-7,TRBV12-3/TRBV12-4,TGTGCCAGCAGTTTGAGAGGACAGGGGGGCTACGAGCAGTACTTC,CASSLRGQGGYEQYF